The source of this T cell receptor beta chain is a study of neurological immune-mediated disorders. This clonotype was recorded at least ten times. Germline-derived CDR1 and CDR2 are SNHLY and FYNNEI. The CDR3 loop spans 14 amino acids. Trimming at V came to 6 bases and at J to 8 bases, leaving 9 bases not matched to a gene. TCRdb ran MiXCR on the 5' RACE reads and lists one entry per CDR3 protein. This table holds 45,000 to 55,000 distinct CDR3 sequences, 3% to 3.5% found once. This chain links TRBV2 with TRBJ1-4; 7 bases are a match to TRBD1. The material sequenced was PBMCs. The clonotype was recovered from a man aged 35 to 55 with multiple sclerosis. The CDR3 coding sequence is TGTGCCAGCAGCCAGACAGGGTTTCGGGAAAAACTGTTTTTT. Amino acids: CASSQTGFREKLFF.